These 30 T cell receptor beta chains came from one sample sequenced in a study of blood T cells in healthy people across ages. A sample-barcoded 5' primer and a J-beta primer mix were used in a second PCR of roughly 7 to 12 cycles. TCRdb reprocessed the 5' RACE reads with MiXCR, giving one entry per CDR3 protein. The sample has about 1.5 million distinct CDR3 sequences, less than 45% seen once. Sequences were obtained from blood. The receptors were sampled from a woman between 18 and 29 years old in good health.

This clonotype was counted a few times. The gene calls are TRBV9 and TRBJ2-7; TRBD2 aligns across 8 bases. This CDR3 has 15 residues. V gave up 0 bases and J gave up 2 bases; unmatched junction bases: 4. Germline V gene sequence: CDR1 SGDLS, CDR2 YYNGEE. The DNA for the CDR3 is TGTGCCAGCAGCGTAGCCCCAGCGGGAGCCTACGAGCAGTACTTC. It encodes CASSVAPAGAYEQYF.

This clonotype was seen repeatedly, ten times or more. The chain carries TRBV11-2 and TRBJ2-7; TRBD1 aligns across 8 bases. J was trimmed by 2 bases and V by 1 base; bases with no gene match: 4. This CDR3 has 15 residues. Germline CDR1 is SGHAT and CDR2 is FQNNGV. The CDR3 bases are TGTGCCAGCAGCTTAGGGCAGGGGGCAACCTACGAGCAGTACTTC. Translating it yields CASSLGQGATYEQYF. The full variable domain, rest sourced from reference TRBV11-2 and TRBJ2-7, is EAGVAQSPRYKIIEKRQSVAFWCNPISGHATLYWYQQILGQGPKLLIQFQNNGVVDDSQLPKDRFSAERLKGVDSTLKIQPAKLEDSAVYLCASSLGQGATYEQYFGPGTRLTVT.

This clonotype was detected only a few times. The chain couples TRBV12-3 or TRBV12-4 to TRBJ2-3; TRBD2 matches at 10 bases. There are 14 residues in the CDR3. The junction had 6 bases not matched to a gene; V was cut back by 7 bases and J by 5 bases. The CDR3 DNA reads TGTGCCAGCACCCCGGGACTAGCGTTAGATACGCAGTATTTT. Its protein is CASTPGLALDTQYF.

This clonotype was picked up a small number of times. The chain employs TRBV20-1 and TRBJ2-3, with 7 positions matching TRBD2. The CDR3 extends over 13 amino acids. CDR1 DFQATT and CDR2 SNEGSKA come from the germline V gene (reference sequence). The J segment lost 6 bases and the V segment lost 4 bases, leaving 7 bases of the junction unmatched. CDR3 DNA: TGCAGTGCTAAGCTAGCGGCGCAGGATACGCAGTATTTT. It translates to CSAKLAAQDTQYF.

The chain recombines TRBV12-5 with TRBJ1-1; 7 nucleotides align to TRBD1. J was trimmed by 5 bases and V by 0 bases; bases with no gene match: 9. The CDR3 contains 16 residues. Germline loops: CDR1 LGHNT, CDR2 FRNRAP. The CDR3 loop is CASGLVQGGAGTEAFF. CDR3 nucleotide sequence: TGTGCTAGTGGTTTGGTCCAGGGGGGCGCTGGGACTGAAGCTTTCTTT.

The genes are TRBV5-1 and TRBJ2-1, with TRBD2 identical over 14 bases. The V segment lost 0 bases and the J segment 5 bases; nucleotides outside the gene matches: 7. Looked up from germline, CDR1 is SGHRS and CDR2 is YFSETQ. The CDR3 totals 18 residues. In DNA form, the CDR3 reads TGCGCCAGCAGCTTGGGGACTAGCGGGGGGACCTGGGACAATGAGCAGTTCTTC. This translates into CASSLGTSGGTWDNEQFF. The complete variable domain, with remaining parts taken from reference TRBV5-1 and TRBJ2-1, reads KAGVTQTPRYLIKTRGQQVTLSCSPISGHRSVSWYQQTPGQGLQFLFEYFSETQRNKGNFPGRFSGRQFSNSRSEMNVSTLELGDSALYLCASSLGTSGGTWDNEQFFGPGTRLTVL.

There are a few counts of this clonotype. The gene calls are TRBV20-1 and TRBJ2-3; 8 bases agree with TRBD2. The germline gives CDR1 DFQATT, CDR2 SNEGSKA (reference sequence). V dropped 2 bases and J dropped 0; count of bases not matched to a gene: 7. The CDR3 has 16 residues. DNA of the CDR3: TGCAGTGCTAGAAGCGGGAGCAGCCTTAGCACAGATACGCAGTATTTT. Residues: CSARSGSSLSTDTQYF.

V and J are TRBV6-6 and TRBJ1-1; 7 bases agree with TRBD1. Trimming at V came to 3 bases and at J to 10 bases, leaving 8 bases not matched to a gene. From germline, CDR1 is MNHNY and CDR2 SVGAGI (reference sequence). This CDR3 region has 13 residues. The CDR3 bases are TGTGCCAGCAGTTATGGACAGGCTTTGGGAGCTTTCTTT. It is translated as CASSYGQALGAFF.

To note about this clonotype: The junction shows a germline mismatch at one end, possibly a read error. The rearrangement links TRBV5-5 to TRBJ2-4; D is perhaps TRBD1 or TRBD2 (5 bases each). The end of the DNA aligns better with TRBJ2-7, so the J call may be wrong. The CDR3 has 14 amino acids. Germline values: CDR1 SGHKS, CDR2 YYEKEE (reference sequence). This CDR3 reads CASLPGPNSDEQYF. Here the CDR3 DNA reads TGTGCCAGTCTCCCGGGGCCCAACTCCGACGAGCAGTACTTC.

The rearrangement joins TRBV20-1 to TRBJ2-2; 8 positions agree with TRBD2. V lost 5 bases and J lost 6; bases outside the gene matches: 8. This CDR3 spans 14 amino acids. The germline V gene has CDR1 DFQATT and CDR2 SNEGSKA (reference sequence). CDR3 coding DNA: TGCAGTGCTGAGGTCCTAGCGGGCGCCGGGGAGCTGTTTTTT. It encodes CSAEVLAGAGELFF.

This clonotype was counted only a few times. In DNA form, the CDR3 reads TGTGCCAGCAGAGATCAGCGGGGGGATGAGACCCAGTACTTC. Translation gives CASRDQRGDETQYF. The chain links TRBV2 to TRBJ2-5; TRBD2 matches 9 bases. The CDR3 spans 14 residues. V lost 6 bases and J lost 5; bases outside the gene matches: 7. CDR1 and CDR2 (germline): SNHLY, FYNNEI.

This clonotype has only a few counts. The gene calls are TRBV12-3 or TRBV12-4 and TRBJ2-3, with D perhaps being TRBD1 or TRBD2 (5 bases each). There are 16 residues in the CDR3. Trimming shortened V by 5 bases and J by 0 bases, and 15 bases separated the two germline ends. CDR3 amino acids: CASSLRLRGSTDTQYF. CDR3 DNA sequence: TGTGCCAGCAGTCTACGACTGAGGGGAAGCACAGATACGCAGTATTTT.

The rearrangement links TRBV20-1 to TRBJ2-5, with a possible D match to TRBD2 (6 bases). Germline V CDR1 and CDR2: DFQATT, SNEGSKA (reference sequence). Trimming removed 6 bases at V and 4 bases at J, with 18 bases between. The CDR3 loop spans 14 amino acids. CDR3 sequence (DNA): TGCAGTGCGGGTGTTGGGGGGTACCGAGAGACCCAGTACTTC. Its translation is CSAGVGGYRETQYF.

Worth noting for this clonotype: One junction end does not reproduce the germline sequence, and a read error may be involved. V and J are TRBV28 and TRBJ2-3; 7 nucleotides line up with TRBD2. Germline values: CDR1 MDHEN, CDR2 SYDVKM. This CDR3 is 13 amino acids long. The CDR3: CASLTGRGDTKYF. The CDR3 DNA is TGTGCCAGCCTGACGGGGAGGGGAGATACGAAGTATTTT.

This clonotype was detected only a few times. V usage is TRBV5-1 and J usage is TRBJ1-6; 9 nucleotides match TRBD1. V dropped 3 bases and J dropped 6; count of bases not matched to a gene: 10. There are 17 residues in the CDR3. The germline V gene has CDR1 SGHRS and CDR2 YFSETQ. The CDR3 loop reads CASSYCPGTGCNSPLHF. In DNA, the CDR3 is TGCGCCAGCAGCTACTGTCCCGGGACAGGGTGTAATTCACCCCTCCACTTT.

The rearrangement links TRBV7-2 to TRBJ2-3; 7 positions agree with TRBD1. This CDR3 comprises 18 residues. CDR1 SGHTA and CDR2 FQGNSA come from the germline V gene. J was trimmed by 2 bases and V by 6 bases; bases with no gene match: 17. The CDR3 region has the DNA TGTGCCAGCAGTCAACGAGCCCGGACCGGGACAGACACAGATACGCAGTATTTT. It translates to CASSQRARTGTDTDTQYF.

CDR3 in DNA: TGCGCCAGCAGCCAGACAGCTCCAGATACGCAGTATTTT. Its translation is CASSQTAPDTQYF. The rearrangement uses TRBV4-3 and TRBJ2-3, with D maybe TRBD1 (5 bases). The CDR3 sequence is 13 residues long. V was shortened by 3 bases and J by 4 bases, with 8 bases between the two germline ends. CDR1 is LGHNA and CDR2 is YSLEER in the germline V gene.

This clonotype has a handful of counts. The rearrangement joins TRBV4-3 to TRBJ2-4; tentative D call: TRBD2 (6 bases). Trimming pared 0 bases from V and 0 bases from J, leaving 12 bases between. Germline loops: CDR1 LGHNA, CDR2 YSLEER. This CDR3 is built from 17 residues. The CDR3 here is CASSQDWAGIAKNIQYF. The CDR3 DNA sequence: TGCGCCAGCAGCCAAGATTGGGCGGGGATAGCCAAAAACATTCAGTACTTC.

This clonotype showed up just a few times. The chain has TRBV12-3 or TRBV12-4 and TRBJ1-5; tentative D call: TRBD1 (5 bases). V was trimmed by 4 bases and J by 6 bases, leaving 13 bases between them. This CDR3 comprises 14 residues. Here the CDR3 DNA reads TGTGCCAGCAGTTGGGGGGTTCCCGGTCAGCCCCAGCATTTT. Residues: CASSWGVPGQPQHF.

V and J are TRBV2 and TRBJ1-5, with D hard to call. The germline V and J ends were trimmed by 5 bases and 4 bases, with 9 bases remaining between them. Looked up from germline, CDR1 is SNHLY and CDR2 is FYNNEI. This CDR3 contains 13 residues. The CDR3 nucleotides are TGTGCCAGCAGTACGGTGGGAAATCAGCCCCAGCATTTT. This codes for CASSTVGNQPQHF.

This sequence joins TRBV5-6 and TRBJ2-7; a possible D gene is TRBD2 (5 bases). CDR3 size: 13 residues. Trimming shortened V by 4 bases and J by 11 bases, and 19 bases separated the two germline ends. CDR1 is SGHDT, CDR2 YYEEEE, per germline. The CDR3 sequence is CASSLNYRETKYF. The DNA of the CDR3 is TGTGCCAGCAGCCTCAACTATAGGGAGACCAAGTACTTC.

A few counts support this clonotype. V gene TRBV2 combines with J gene TRBJ1-2; D remains ambiguous. Germline CDR1 and CDR2: SNHLY and FYNNEI. V was clipped by 10 bases and J by 4 bases, with 10 bases between them. The CDR3 spans 11 residues. The CDR3 coding sequence is TGTGCCAACGGACGGGGCTATGGCTACACCTTC. Its protein is CANGRGYGYTF.

The J gene is TRBJ2-1, the V gene TRBV7-8; no firm D call. This CDR3 region has 14 residues. CDR1 and CDR2 from the germline V gene are SGHVS and FQNEAQ. Deletions cut 5 bases from V and 0 bases from J, with 8 bases between. CDR3 sequence (DNA): TGTGCCAGCAGCCACCGGAGCTCCTACAATGAGCAGTTCTTC. Amino acids: CASSHRSSYNEQFF.

This clonotype has only a few counts. The chain is built from TRBV5-1 and TRBJ2-3; D is perhaps TRBD2 (6 bases). Germline V gives CDR1 SGHRS, CDR2 YFSETQ. The germline V and J ends were trimmed by 7 bases and 8 bases, with 17 bases remaining between them. This CDR3 is built from 13 residues. CDR3 nucleotides: TGCGCCAGCGGAACCGGCGGGACGGGTACGCAGTATTTT. It codes for CASGTGGTGTQYF.

This clonotype was seen more than once but under ten times. The chain joins TRBV12-3 or TRBV12-4 to TRBJ1-2, with TRBD1 as a possible D gene (5 bases). This CDR3 is built from 16 residues. V was cut by 7 bases and J by 2 bases, with 20 bases left in between. In DNA form, the CDR3 reads TGTGCCAGCACCGAGACCCTCGGGGGTGGCAACTATGGCTACACCTTC. Protein sequence: CASTETLGGGNYGYTF.

The rearrangement uses TRBV29-1 and TRBJ2-5; 12 bases map to TRBD2. This CDR3 region has 19 residues. Germline V gives CDR1 SQVTM, CDR2 ANQGSEA. V trimming: 4 bases; J trimming: 13 bases; junction bases outside the gene matches: 28. CDR3 region: CSVVPRTSGVRDSYNERYF. In DNA, the CDR3 is TGCAGCGTTGTACCCAGGACTAGCGGGGTAAGAGACTCCTACAATGAGCGGTACTTC.

CDR3 sequence reads: CASSERDRADIQYF. The CDR3 DNA follows: TGTGCCAGCAGCGAACGGGACAGGGCAGACATTCAGTACTTC. The chain employs TRBV7-2 and TRBJ2-5; TRBD1 aligns across 9 bases. The end of the DNA aligns better with TRBJ2-4, so the J call may be wrong. The length of the CDR3 is 14 residues. The germline CDR1 and CDR2 sequences are SGHTA and FQGNSA.

This clonotype was picked up a small number of times. V usage is TRBV20-1 and J usage is TRBJ2-1; TRBD2 aligns across 12 bases. Germline V gene lookup returns CDR1 DFQATT and CDR2 SNEGSKA (reference sequence). This CDR3 comprises 14 residues. V shed 5 bases, J shed 4 bases, and the junction held 3 bases outside the gene matches. The CDR3 sequence: CSAVLAGGYNEQFF. CDR3 coding DNA: TGCAGTGCTGTACTAGCGGGGGGTTACAATGAGCAGTTCTTC.

J is TRBJ2-3 and V is TRBV28, with 14 bases that match TRBD2. Germline V gene sequence: CDR1 MDHEN, CDR2 SYDVKM. The CDR3 contains 18 residues. Losses at the gene ends were 6 bases for V and 0 bases for J; bases not matched to a gene: 8. Written as DNA, the CDR3 is TGTGCCAGCAGCCCAGGACTAGCGGGAGGTATGAGCACAGATACGCAGTATTTT. Translated, it gives CASSPGLAGGMSTDTQYF.

A remark on this clonotype: Mismatch with germline at one junction end may stem from a read error. The rearrangement links TRBV10-2 to TRBJ2-7; D is ambiguous. Germline CDR1 reads WSHSY; CDR2 reads SAAADI. The CDR3 sequence is 13 residues long. CDR3 sequence (DNA): TGCGCCGGCAGTGAGTTTCTGGACTACGAGCAGTACTTC. This translates into CAGSEFLDYEQYF.